The 25 T cell receptor beta chains presented below share a single source sample, sequenced in a study of T cells in Graves' hyperthyroidism and ophthalmopathy. RNA transcripts yielded amplified TCR beta CDR3 regions. First-round RT-PCR targeting the TCR CDR3 was performed with the HTBI primer set. TCRdb re-analysed the multiplex PCR reads in MiXCR, keeping a single row per CDR3 protein. The repertoire holds 700,000 or so distinct CDR3 sequences, with roughly 15% as singletons. The sequenced material came from blood. Receptor source: a man in his late teens or twenties with Graves' hyperthyroidism.

The sample holds a few counts of this clonotype. The genes are TRBV6-1 and TRBJ1-4; D remains unclear. The germline gives CDR1 MNHNS, CDR2 SASEGT. CDR3 size: 13 residues. Trimming removed 6 bases from V and 7 bases from J, with 12 bases in between. The CDR3 coding sequence is TGTGCCAGCAGCCCTTATACTGGTGAAAAACTGTTTTTT. Amino acid sequence: CASSPYTGEKLFF.

This clonotype was counted many times. This chain links TRBV11-1 with TRBJ2-1; possible D gene TRBD2, 6 bases. This CDR3 has 14 residues. Germline assignment: CDR1 SGHAT and CDR2 FQDESV (reference sequence). V lost 5 bases and J 1 base, leaving 9 bases between the germline ends. CDR3 protein: CASSRDWSYNEQFF. The CDR3, as DNA: TGTGCCAGCAGCAGGGACTGGTCCTACAATGAGCAGTTCTTC.

This clonotype was seen only a few times. The chain has TRBV5-1 and TRBJ1-2; tentative D call: TRBD1 (6 bases). The CDR3 length is 15 residues. CDR1 is SGHRS and CDR2 is YFSETQ in the germline V gene. Trimming shortened V by 4 bases and J by 4 bases, and 17 bases separated the two germline ends. DNA of the CDR3: TGCGCCAGCAGCGCCGGGGGGGGCGAAGGCTATGGCTACACCTTC. It specifies CASSAGGGEGYGYTF.

This clonotype was counted many times. This rearrangement joins TRBV11-2 to TRBJ1-6, with D unclear. This CDR3 is 14 amino acids long. Trimming stripped 0 bases from V and 8 bases from J, with 8 bases between. CDR1 is SGHAT and CDR2 is FQNNGV in the germline V gene. As DNA, the CDR3 is TGTGCCAGCAGCTTAGATCGAACATATTCACCCCTCCACTTT. The encoded protein is CASSLDRTYSPLHF.

This clonotype was seen many times. V is TRBV6-5 and J is TRBJ2-1; 9 positions agree with TRBD2. The CDR3 totals 16 residues. J gave up 7 bases and V 0 bases, and 7 bases lay outside the gene matches. Germline CDR1 is MNHEY and CDR2 is SVGAGI. The CDR3 DNA reads as TGTGCCAGCAGTTACTCGGGTAGCGGGAGAGGAAATGAGCAGTTCTTC. Protein sequence: CASSYSGSGRGNEQFF.

This clonotype was seen repeatedly, ten times or more. This chain joins TRBV12-3 or TRBV12-4 and TRBJ2-1; TRBD2 agrees at 15 bases. This CDR3 has 16 residues. Trimming at V came to 6 bases and at J to 4 bases, leaving 4 bases not matched to a gene. CDR3 region: CASSSGTSGGYNEQFF. The CDR3 DNA sequence: TGTGCCAGCAGCTCCGGGACTAGCGGGGGGTACAATGAGCAGTTCTTC.

This clonotype was seen repeatedly, ten times or more. V and J are TRBV25-1 and TRBJ2-3, with a weak D call TRBD2 (6 bases). The CDR3 is 18 residues long. CDR1 is MGHDK, CDR2 SYGVNS, per germline. The germline V and J ends were trimmed by 0 bases and 2 bases, with 18 bases remaining between them. CDR3 loop: CASSEYDGSDPFTDTQYF. CDR3 bases: TGTGCCAGCAGTGAATACGACGGGAGCGATCCCTTCACAGATACGCAGTATTTT.

This clonotype has a count of ten or more. The chain is built from TRBV18 and TRBJ1-1; 7 nucleotides align to TRBD1. Germline V lookup: CDR1 KGHSH, CDR2 LQKENI. The CDR3 has 16 amino acids. V was clipped by 6 bases and J by 1 base; unmatched bases: 11. This chain's CDR3 is CASSSTPGTENTEAFF. The CDR3 nucleotides read TGTGCCAGCTCGTCTACCCCCGGGACAGAGAACACTGAAGCTTTCTTT.

This clonotype has a count of ten or more. The V call is TRBV28, the J call TRBJ2-7; no clear D. V was shortened by 6 bases and J by 1 base, with 13 bases between the two germline ends. The CDR3 length is 14 residues. Germline V gene lookup returns CDR1 MDHEN and CDR2 SYDVKM. CDR3 nucleotides: TGTGCCAGCAGCCCCCACGAGTTGTCCTACGAGCAGTACTTC. Translated: CASSPHELSYEQYF.

This clonotype has only a few counts. V usage is TRBV20-1 and J usage is TRBJ1-4; the D is unclear. Germline values: CDR1 DFQATT, CDR2 SNEGSKA (reference sequence). The length of the CDR3 is 15 residues. Trimming cost V 0 bases and J 4 bases, with 12 bases left between them. CDR3 sequence: CSARDRVRINEKLFF. The CDR3 DNA is TGCAGTGCTAGAGATAGAGTCAGAATTAATGAAAAACTGTTTTTT.

This clonotype was recorded at least ten times. The J gene is TRBJ2-3, the V gene TRBV7-9, with 10 positions matching TRBD2. The trim removed 5 bases at V and 9 bases at J, leaving 8 bases unmatched. The CDR3 is 14 residues long. CDR1 and CDR2 from the germline V gene are SEHNR and FQNEAQ (reference sequence). DNA of the CDR3: TGTGCCAGCAGCGTTAGCGGGAGGTACGCCACGCAGTATTTT. Amino acid sequence: CASSVSGRYATQYF.

The V and J genes are TRBV9 and TRBJ2-7; a possible D gene is TRBD2 (5 bases). The germline gives CDR1 SGDLS, CDR2 YYNGEE. The CDR3 loop spans 15 amino acids. The V and J ends lost 3 bases and 1 base respectively, with 14 bases between them. CDR3 amino acids: CASSEGMSGSYEQYF. DNA for the CDR3: TGTGCCAGCAGCGAGGGAATGTCGGGGTCCTACGAGCAGTACTTC. The whole variable domain, filled in from reference TRBV9 and TRBJ2-7, reads DSGVTQTPKHLITATGQRVTLRCSPRSGDLSVYWYQQSLDQGLQFLIQYYNGEERAKGNILERFSAQQFPDLHSELNLSSLELGDSALYFCASSEGMSGSYEQYFGPGTRLTVT.

This clonotype was detected ten times or more. J is TRBJ2-7 and V is TRBV6-2 or TRBV6-3; 8 bases align to TRBD2. CDR1 is MNHEY and CDR2 is SVGEGT in the germline V gene. The trim removed 6 bases at V and 6 bases at J, leaving 10 bases unmatched. The length of the CDR3 is 14 residues. In DNA, the CDR3 is TGTGCCAGCAGAAGGGGGACTAGGGGACCCGAGCAGTACTTC. It codes for CASRRGTRGPEQYF.

V is TRBV2 and J is TRBJ2-2; tentative D call: TRBD2 (6 bases). Germline V gene data show CDR1 as SNHLY and CDR2 as FYNNEI. The V end was cut by 6 bases, the J end by 4 bases, with 12 bases between. This CDR3 region has 14 residues. The CDR3 nucleotides read TGTGCCAGCAGGGTCGGGAGAGGCACCGGGGAGCTGTTTTTT. Protein sequence: CASRVGRGTGELFF.

This clonotype was observed many times. The J gene is TRBJ2-1, the V gene TRBV6-2 or TRBV6-3, with TRBD2 matching 14 bases. Trimming cost V 6 bases and J 3 bases; bases outside gene matches: 7. The CDR3 extends over 17 amino acids. CDR1 is MNHEY, CDR2 SVGEGT, per germline. The CDR3 DNA reads TGTGCCAGCAGATACGGGACTAGCGGGGGCCTCTACAATGAGCAGTTCTTC. It specifies CASRYGTSGGLYNEQFF.

The V gene is TRBV27, the J gene TRBJ2-3, with 9 bases identical to TRBD1. V was clipped by 7 bases and J by 1 base; unmatched bases: 6. CDR1 is MNHEY and CDR2 is SMNVEV in the germline V gene (reference sequence). There are 15 residues in the CDR3. The CDR3 spells CASNSGQGRTDTQYF. The CDR3 nucleotides read TGTGCCAGCAATTCGGGACAGGGACGCACAGATACGCAGTATTTT.

A few counts support this clonotype. V usage is TRBV27 and J usage is TRBJ1-4, with D maybe TRBD1 (6 bases). CDR1 MNHEY and CDR2 SMNVEV come from the germline V gene (reference sequence). V lost 2 bases to trimming and J lost 10 bases, with 17 bases between them. This CDR3 contains 15 residues. The CDR3 nucleotides read TGTGCCAGCAGTTTACACCAGGGGCCGGGGGGAAAACTGTTTTTT. Residues: CASSLHQGPGGKLFF.

This clonotype was seen a few times. The genes are TRBV6-2 or TRBV6-3 and TRBJ2-1; no clear D. CDR3 length equals 14 residues. Trimming cost V 7 bases and J 4 bases, with 14 bases left between them. CDR1 and CDR2 (germline): MNHEY, SVGEGT. CDR3 protein: CASKGRLTYNEQFF. DNA for the CDR3: TGTGCCAGCAAGGGCAGACTTACATACAATGAGCAGTTCTTC.

This clonotype has at least ten counts. The chain has TRBV3-1 and TRBJ2-2, with D perhaps TRBD1 (6 bases). The CDR3 consists of 15 residues. V dropped 6 bases and J dropped 0 bases, with 11 bases sitting between them. From germline, CDR1 is LGHDT and CDR2 YNNKEL (reference sequence). The CDR3 DNA sequence: TGTGCCAGCAGGAACAGGGTAACGAACACCGGGGAGCTGTTTTTT. This encodes CASRNRVTNTGELFF.

V and J are TRBV19 and TRBJ2-1, with 7 bases matching TRBD2. Looked up from germline, CDR1 is LNHDA and CDR2 is SQIVND (reference sequence). CDR3 size: 15 residues. V was pared by 2 bases and J by 3 bases, with 4 bases of the junction left unmatched. The chain's CDR3 is CASSIRREIYNEQFF. As DNA, the CDR3 is TGTGCCAGTAGTATAAGGCGGGAGATCTACAATGAGCAGTTCTTC.

The V gene is TRBV12-3 or TRBV12-4, the J gene TRBJ2-5, with no clear D. The CDR3 is 13 amino acids. Trimming removed 6 bases from V and 6 bases from J, with 14 bases in between. The CDR3 DNA reads TGTGCCAGCAGCGACCAAACCGGGCAGACCCAGTACTTC. It specifies CASSDQTGQTQYF.

The table lists this clonotype with many counts. The CDR3 loop is CASSSDRGWTEAFF. The CDR3 DNA follows: TGTGCCAGCAGTTCTGACAGGGGATGGACTGAAGCTTTCTTT. The chain carries TRBV12-3 or TRBV12-4 and TRBJ1-1, with TRBD1 identical over 8 bases. V lost 4 bases and J lost 5; bases outside the gene matches: 6. This CDR3 has 14 residues.

This clonotype was seen at least ten times. The gene calls are TRBV2 and TRBJ2-7, with D tentatively TRBD1 or TRBD2 (6 bases each). This CDR3 is 17 amino acids long. Germline V CDR1 and CDR2: SNHLY, FYNNEI. The V end was cut by 4 bases, the J end by 0 bases, with 19 bases between. The CDR3, as DNA: TGTGCCAGCAGTGGGGGGCCCGGGTCGGGGGACTCCTACGAGCAGTACTTC. Protein: CASSGGPGSGDSYEQYF.

The chain combines TRBV9 with TRBJ2-2, with TRBD2 matching 7 bases. The CDR3 is 17 amino acids. After removal of 3 bases from V and 6 bases from J, the junction contained 14 bases not matched to a gene. CDR1 is SGDLS, CDR2 YYNGEE, per germline. The CDR3 DNA reads TGTGCCAGCAGCGCCGGCGGGCGCGGGAGAGCCTCCGGGGAGCTGTTTTTT. It codes for CASSAGGRGRASGELFF.

This clonotype was picked up a small number of times. Here the CDR3 reads CASSESRTSGSPTLTDTQYF. The CDR3 nucleotides are TGTGCCAGCAGTGAGTCGAGGACTAGCGGGAGTCCTACCCTCACAGATACGCAGTATTTT. The chain carries TRBV2 and TRBJ2-3, with 13 bases lining up with TRBD2. Losses at the gene ends were 3 bases for V and 2 bases for J; bases not matched to a gene: 14. Germline CDR1 SNHLY, CDR2 FYNNEI. The CDR3 contains 20 residues.